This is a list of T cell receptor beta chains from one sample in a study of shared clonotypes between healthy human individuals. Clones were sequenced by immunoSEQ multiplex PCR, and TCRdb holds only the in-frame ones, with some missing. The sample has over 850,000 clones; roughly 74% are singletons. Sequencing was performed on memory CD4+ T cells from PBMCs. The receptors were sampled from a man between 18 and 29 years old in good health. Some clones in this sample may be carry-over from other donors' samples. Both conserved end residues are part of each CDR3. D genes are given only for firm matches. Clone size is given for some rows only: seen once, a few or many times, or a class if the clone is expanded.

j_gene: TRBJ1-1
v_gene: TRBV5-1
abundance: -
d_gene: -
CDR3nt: TGCGCCAGCAGCTTGGTACGCGGGCTGGAAATAGAAGCTTTCTTT
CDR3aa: CASSLVRGLEIEAFF

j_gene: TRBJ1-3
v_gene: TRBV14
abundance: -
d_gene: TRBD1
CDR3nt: TGTGCCAGCAGCCATTTACCGGGACAGGGGGCTTACACCATATATTTT
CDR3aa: CASSHLPGQGAYTIYF

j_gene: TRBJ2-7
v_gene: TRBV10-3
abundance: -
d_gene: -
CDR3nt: TGTGCCATCAGTGAAGGGTTGACCCCCGGGTACGAGCAGTACTTC
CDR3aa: CAISEGLTPGYEQYF

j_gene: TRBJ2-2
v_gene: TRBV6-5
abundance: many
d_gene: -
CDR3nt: TGTGCCAGCAAGGGCGGGAACACCGGGGAGCTGTTTTTT
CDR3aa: CASKGGNTGELFF

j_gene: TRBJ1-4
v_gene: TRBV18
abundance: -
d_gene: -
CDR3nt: TGTGCCAGCTCACTAGACAGCTTTGCAACTAATGAAAAACTGTTTTTT
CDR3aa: CASSLDSFATNEKLFF

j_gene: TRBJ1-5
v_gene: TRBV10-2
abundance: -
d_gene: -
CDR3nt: TGCGCCAGCAGTGAGACGATTTCGGTTCTCAATCAGCCCCAGCATTTT
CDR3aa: CASSETISVLNQPQHF

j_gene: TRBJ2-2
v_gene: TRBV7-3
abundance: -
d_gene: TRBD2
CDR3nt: TGTGCCAGCAGCACCTATGGGCTAGCGGGAGGACCGAACACCGGGGAGCTGTTTTTT
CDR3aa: CASSTYGLAGGPNTGELFF

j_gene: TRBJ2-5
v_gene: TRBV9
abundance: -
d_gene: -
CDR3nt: TGTGCCAGCAGCGTAGGCCAACAAGAGACCCAGTACTTC
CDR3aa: CASSVGQQETQYF

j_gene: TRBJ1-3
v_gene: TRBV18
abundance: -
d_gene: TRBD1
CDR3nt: TGTGCCAGCTCATCCTTGACAGGGAACTCTGGAAACACCATATATTTT
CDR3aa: CASSSLTGNSGNTIYF

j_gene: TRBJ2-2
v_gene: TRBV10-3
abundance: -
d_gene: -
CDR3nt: TGTGCCATCAGCGTTTCCGGGGGAGATCTAGCCGGGGAGCTGTTTTTT
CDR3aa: CAISVSGGDLAGELFF

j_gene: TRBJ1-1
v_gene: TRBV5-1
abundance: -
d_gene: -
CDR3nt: TGCGCCAGCAGCTTGATTTCAGGGAACACTGAAGCTTTCTTT
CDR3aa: CASSLISGNTEAFF

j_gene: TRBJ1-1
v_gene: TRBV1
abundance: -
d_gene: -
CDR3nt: TGCACCAGCAGCCAAGGTGAATGGCCGACAGATGAAGCTTTCTTT
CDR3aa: CTSSQGEWPTDEAFF

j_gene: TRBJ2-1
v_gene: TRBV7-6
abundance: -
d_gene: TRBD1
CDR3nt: TGTGCCAGCAGCCCCTGGGACAGGGGGCCCTCCAATGAGCAGTTCTTC
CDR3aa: CASSPWDRGPSNEQFF

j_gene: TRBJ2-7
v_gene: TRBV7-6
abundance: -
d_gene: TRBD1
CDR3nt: TGTGCCAGCAGCTTAGACGGCGGACAGGGGGACTACGAGCAGTACTTC
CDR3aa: CASSLDGGQGDYEQYF

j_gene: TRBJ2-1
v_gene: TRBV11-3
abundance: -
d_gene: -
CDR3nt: TGTGCCAGCAGCTCCCGATTAGCCTCCTACAATGAGCAGTTCTTC
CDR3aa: CASSSRLASYNEQFF

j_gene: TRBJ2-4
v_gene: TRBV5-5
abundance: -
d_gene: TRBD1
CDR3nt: TGTGCCAGCAGCTTGGCCGGGGACAGGGCGAACATTCAGTACTTC
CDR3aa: CASSLAGDRANIQYF

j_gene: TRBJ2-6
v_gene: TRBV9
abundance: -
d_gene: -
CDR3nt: TGTGCCAGCAGCGTAGCTCTCCGGGGCCCGCAATCCATTGGGGCCAACGTCCTGACTTTC
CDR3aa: CASSVALRGPQSIGANVLTF

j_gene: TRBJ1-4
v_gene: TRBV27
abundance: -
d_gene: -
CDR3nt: TGTGCCAGCAGTTTAGCAGGGTATGGGGAAAAACTGTTTTTT
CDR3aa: CASSLAGYGEKLFF

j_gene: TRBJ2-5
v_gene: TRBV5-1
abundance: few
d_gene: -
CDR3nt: TGCGCCAGCAGCACGGCCGCCGGGACCGCTGTGGTGGAGACCCAGTACTTC
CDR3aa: CASSTAAGTAVVETQYF

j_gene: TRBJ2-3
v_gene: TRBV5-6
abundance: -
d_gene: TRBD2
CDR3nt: TGTGCCAGCAGCTTGGCAGGCGGGAGGTCAGATACGCAGTATTTT
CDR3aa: CASSLAGGRSDTQYF

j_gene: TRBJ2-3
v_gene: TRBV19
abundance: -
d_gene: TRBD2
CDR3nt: TGTGCCAGTAGAAGTATCGGGAGGGCAGATACGCAGTATTTT
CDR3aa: CASRSIGRADTQYF

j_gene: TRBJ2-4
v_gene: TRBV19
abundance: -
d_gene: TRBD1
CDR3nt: TGTGCCAGTAGTATAGGGGACAGGGGAGCCAAAAACATTCAGTACTTC
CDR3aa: CASSIGDRGAKNIQYF

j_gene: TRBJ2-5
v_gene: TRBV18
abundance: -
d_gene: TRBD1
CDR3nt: TGTGCCAGCTCACCCTTGACAGGGAATATGGAGACCCAGTACTTC
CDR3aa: CASSPLTGNMETQYF

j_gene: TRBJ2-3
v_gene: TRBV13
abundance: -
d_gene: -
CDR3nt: TGTGCCAGCAGCCCAGGGGGGGCGGATACGCAGTATTTT
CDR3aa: CASSPGGADTQYF

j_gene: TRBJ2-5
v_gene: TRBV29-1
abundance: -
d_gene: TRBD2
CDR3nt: TGCAGGACACCTTTCGGCGGGAGAACAGAGACCCAGTACTTC
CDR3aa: CRTPFGGRTETQYF

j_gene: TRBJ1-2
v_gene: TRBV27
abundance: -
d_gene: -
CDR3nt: TGTGCCAGCAGTTCGACCCTGGGAGGCTACACCTTC
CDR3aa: CASSSTLGGYTF

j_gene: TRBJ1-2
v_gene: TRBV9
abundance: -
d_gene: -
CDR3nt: TGTGCCAGCAGCGCGACAGACTATGGCTACACCTTC
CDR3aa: CASSATDYGYTF

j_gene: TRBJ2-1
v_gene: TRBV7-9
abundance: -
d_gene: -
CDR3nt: TGTGCCAGCAGCTTACAAGCGCGAGACGGCAATGAGCAGTTCTTC
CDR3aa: CASSLQARDGNEQFF

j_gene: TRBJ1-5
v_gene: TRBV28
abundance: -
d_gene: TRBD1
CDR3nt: TGTGCCAGCAGCCTGGGAGGGGGCGGCTTGAGCAATCAGCCCCAGCATTTT
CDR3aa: CASSLGGGGLSNQPQHF

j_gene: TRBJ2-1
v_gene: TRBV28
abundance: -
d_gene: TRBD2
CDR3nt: TGTGCCAGCAGTCGAACCGGGACTAGCGGGAGGGGAGAGCAGTTCTTC
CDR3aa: CASSRTGTSGRGEQFF